This T cell receptor beta chain was captured by sequencing in a study of blood T cell repertoires in COVID-19. Across the whole study: Samples taken during acute and convalescent COVID-19 were collected in the United States, Italy and Spain.

Original processing notes: Estimation of nucleated cell counts relied on the amplification of reference gene primers. Sequencing used immunoSEQ multiplex PCR; TCRdb keeps in-frame clones, though not all of them. V and J calls and clone size are copied from that table; D and trimming were computed from the DNA. The sample contains fewer than 150,000 clones, around nine tenths of which appear only once. The CDR3 has 13 amino acids. V lost 10 bases and J lost 4, with 17 bases in between. CDR1 and CDR2 from the germline V gene are MNHEY and SMNVEV (reference sequence). The sample taken for sequencing was peripheral blood. The V and J genes are TRBV27 and TRBJ2-7, with D possibly matching TRBD1 (6 bases). The sequence was obtained from a middle-aged woman with acute or convalescent COVID-19. CDR3 sequence reads: CATKRWDTYEQYF. The CDR3 region has the DNA TGTGCCACCAAGAGGTGGGACACATACGAGCAGTACTTC.